The rows below give T cell receptor beta chains drawn from one sample of a study of shared clonotypes between healthy human individuals. The assay was immunoSEQ multiplex PCR, and TCRdb's table has in-frame clones only and misses some. The sample holds millions of clones; 85% to 95% are singletons and the top ten take roughly 1.8%. Sequencing was carried out using naive CD8+ T cells from PBMCs. These receptors came from a man younger than 30 in good health. Some clones in this sample may be carry-over from other donors' samples. Each CDR3 is given with its conserved first and last residue. Fields, in order: V gene, clone size, J gene, CDR3 protein. Clone size is stated in some rows and not others, as once, few, many or a class when expanded.

V: TRBV28
size: NA
J: TRBJ2-5
CDR3: CASSPAGGPQETQYF

V: TRBV29-1
size: NA
J: TRBJ2-7
CDR3: CSVGVRYNAYEQYF

V: TRBV7-3
size: NA
J: TRBJ2-2
CDR3: CASSLTGLAANTGELFF

V: TRBV28
size: NA
J: TRBJ2-7
CDR3: CASREPGQGAEQYF

V: TRBV7-6
size: NA
J: TRBJ1-1
CDR3: CASSLISDPRMGEAFF

V: TRBV5-1
size: NA
J: TRBJ2-2
CDR3: CASSSHGQSTGELFF

V: TRBV7-9
size: NA
J: TRBJ2-1
CDR3: CASRTAVGADEQFF

V: TRBV7-9
size: NA
J: TRBJ2-7
CDR3: CASSYAGTPYEQYF

V: TRBV4-2
size: once
J: TRBJ2-1
CDR3: CASSPNLETSVIHNEQFF

V: TRBV28
size: NA
J: TRBJ1-5
CDR3: CASSRQVPNQPQHF

V: TRBV10-3
size: NA
J: TRBJ2-4
CDR3: CAISESKWTAGDIQYF

V: TRBV10-3
size: NA
J: TRBJ2-7
CDR3: CAIRQGGAEQYF

V: TRBV5-6
size: NA
J: TRBJ1-4
CDR3: CASSMAGGNEKLFF

V: TRBV4-1
size: NA
J: TRBJ2-7
CDR3: CASSQGVGVRGEQYF

V: TRBV4-1
size: NA
J: TRBJ1-5
CDR3: CASSPNDNSNQPQHF

V: TRBV29-1
size: NA
J: TRBJ1-3
CDR3: CSVEVVLMQGSSSGNTIYF

V: TRBV30
size: NA
J: TRBJ2-1
CDR3: CAWSLGTSYNEQFF

V: TRBV4-2
size: NA
J: TRBJ1-3
CDR3: CASSQGSIGRGNTIYF

V: TRBV11-2
size: NA
J: TRBJ2-7
CDR3: CASSPGRQGFVYEQYF

V: TRBV28
size: NA
J: TRBJ1-2
CDR3: CASSFRDGYTF

V: TRBV30
size: NA
J: TRBJ2-1
CDR3: CAWSVPTSGSYNEQFF

V: TRBV27
size: NA
J: TRBJ2-1
CDR3: CASSFIAALDEQFF

V: TRBV7-9
size: NA
J: TRBJ1-4
CDR3: CASSPGGFF

V: TRBV5-1
size: NA
J: TRBJ2-7
CDR3: CASSLAGSAYYEQYF

V: TRBV14
size: NA
J: TRBJ1-1
CDR3: CASSPGLMNTEAFF

V: TRBV5-4
size: NA
J: TRBJ1-2
CDR3: CASSSLGGGWYGYTF

V: TRBV27
size: NA
J: TRBJ2-1
CDR3: CASSSPSKTTSPIGNPYYNEQFF

V: TRBV18
size: once
J: TRBJ1-4
CDR3: CASSLQGENEKLFF

V: TRBV28
size: NA
J: TRBJ2-3
CDR3: CASSLPSGRKDTQYF

V: TRBV7-7
size: NA
J: TRBJ2-5
CDR3: CASSLSVNLGGDRPQYF

V: TRBV6-4
size: NA
J: TRBJ2-3
CDR3: CASSDSGGRATDTQYF

V: TRBV9
size: few
J: TRBJ2-7
CDR3: CASSVGDSPHEQYF

V: TRBV6-5
size: NA
J: TRBJ2-2
CDR3: CASSDSDEGTGELFF

V: TRBV30
size: NA
J: TRBJ2-1
CDR3: CAWSGRTSGRWGNEQFF

V: TRBV29-1
size: NA
J: TRBJ2-1
CDR3: CSVTSGQGDNEQFF

V: TRBV5-1
size: NA
J: TRBJ1-2
CDR3: CASSLYAVNYGYTF

V: TRBV27
size: NA
J: TRBJ1-4
CDR3: CASSFLGTQGPDEKLFF

V: TRBV14
size: NA
J: TRBJ2-1
CDR3: CASSHPGTSGISYNEQFF

V: TRBV6-5
size: NA
J: TRBJ1-1
CDR3: CASSAGTGTGTEAFF

V: TRBV20-1
size: NA
J: TRBJ2-7
CDR3: CSARWSLEQYF

V: TRBV29-1
size: NA
J: TRBJ2-3
CDR3: CSADGQGATDTQYF

V: TRBV7-9
size: NA
J: TRBJ1-1
CDR3: CASSWDSPTEAFF

V: TRBV15
size: NA
J: TRBJ2-7
CDR3: CATRDSSYEQYF

V: TRBV11-2
size: few
J: TRBJ2-7
CDR3: CASSLVYEQYF

V: TRBV7-9
size: NA
J: TRBJ2-7
CDR3: CASSFPSTYEQYF

V: TRBV6-5
size: NA
J: TRBJ1-5
CDR3: CASSSGAVSRAQHF

V: TRBV4-3
size: NA
J: TRBJ1-5
CDR3: CASSQDWGGGIGQPQHF